The 21 T cell receptor beta chains reported below all come from one sample, sequenced in a study of cytomegalovirus exposure and HLA in healthy donors. Amplification used 60 Vbeta primers and 13 Jbeta primers. Sequencing was performed with immunoSEQ multiplex PCR; in TCRdb, only in-frame clones are kept and a portion is missing. Of about 140,000 clones listed, about 84% are singletons. The sample taken for sequencing was PBMCs. Every receptor here comes from a man aged 45-65 years in good health and CMV-seronegative.

The chain joins TRBV4-2 to TRBJ2-7; 14 bases align to TRBD2. This CDR3 is built from 17 residues. Germline V gives CDR1 LGHNA, CDR2 YNFKEQ. V was pared by 3 bases and J by 2 bases, with 6 bases of the junction left unmatched. The CDR3 sequence: CASSQRLAGGITYEQYF. In DNA, the CDR3 is TGTGCCAGCAGCCAGAGACTAGCGGGGGGGATCACCTACGAGCAGTACTTC.

The chain links TRBV15 to TRBJ2-5; 9 nucleotides align to TRBD2. From germline, CDR1 is LNHNV and CDR2 YYDKDF (reference sequence). Trimming removed 2 bases from V and 5 bases from J; junction bases left unmatched: 12. The CDR3 is made up of 17 amino acids. CDR3 sequence reads: CATSRLLAGLNGETQYF. The DNA of the CDR3 is TGTGCCACCAGCAGACTACTAGCGGGTCTAAACGGGGAGACCCAGTACTTC.

This clone came up a few times. The chain combines TRBV7-3 with TRBJ2-6, with a weak D call TRBD2 (5 bases). The CDR3 loop spans 17 amino acids. Trimming pared 5 bases from V and 0 bases from J, leaving 14 bases between. Germline loops: CDR1 SGHTA, CDR2 FQGTGA. The CDR3 is CASSPRGYSSGANVLTF. The CDR3 DNA is TGTGCCAGCAGCCCCCGGGGTTACAGCTCTGGGGCCAACGTCCTGACTTTC.

The rearrangement joins TRBV19 to TRBJ1-5; D is unresolved. The CDR3 contains 15 residues. V was shortened by 3 bases and J by 6 bases, with 15 bases between the two germline ends. The germline V gene has CDR1 LNHDA and CDR2 SQIVND (reference sequence). CDR3 in amino acids: CASSIGSSGSQPQHF. The CDR3 nucleotides read TGTGCCAGTAGTATCGGGTCCTCTGGGAGTCAGCCCCAGCATTTT.

This clone turned up a few times. The rearrangement links TRBV5-6 to TRBJ2-7, with 7 bases fitting TRBD1. J lost 0 bases, V lost 2 bases, and 2 bases had no gene match. The CDR3 runs to 14 residues. Germline CDR1 is SGHDT and CDR2 is YYEEEE. CDR3 nucleotide sequence: TGTGCCAGCAGCTTCGACAGGGTCTCCTACGAGCAGTACTTC. Encoded protein: CASSFDRVSYEQYF. The complete variable domain, with remaining parts taken from reference TRBV5-6 and TRBJ2-7, reads DAGVTQSPTHLIKTRGQQVTLRCSPKSGHDTVSWYQQALGQGPQFIFQYYEEEERQRGNFPDRFSGHQFPNYSSELNVNALLLGDSALYLCASSFDRVSYEQYFGPGTRLTVT.

J is TRBJ2-3 and V is TRBV30, with TRBD1 matching 7 bases. This CDR3 is 15 amino acids long. After removal of 4 bases from V and 2 bases from J, the junction contained 9 bases not matched to a gene. CDR1 GTSNPN and CDR2 SVGIG come from the germline V gene (reference sequence). Here the CDR3 DNA reads TGTGCCTGGACAACCGGGACAGCCTTCACAGATACGCAGTATTTT. Its translation is CAWTTGTAFTDTQYF.

This rearrangement joins TRBV12-5 to TRBJ2-7; 7 bases match TRBD2. Trimming took 7 bases from V and 4 from J; bases not matched to a gene: 7. The CDR3 runs 13 residues. Germline CDR1 and CDR2: LGHNT and FRNRAP. The CDR3 reads CASDGGGFYEQYF. As DNA, the CDR3 is TGTGCTAGTGATGGCGGGGGATTTTACGAGCAGTACTTC.

This clone was seen a few times. The genes are TRBV5-1 and TRBJ1-1; D possibly corresponds to TRBD1 (6 bases). The CDR3 has 14 amino acids. V was pared by 4 bases and J by 0 bases, with 10 bases between. Germline V gives CDR1 SGHRS, CDR2 YFSETQ. Here the CDR3 DNA reads TGCGCCAGCAGCAACGGACAGATGAACACTGAAGCTTTCTTT. Its protein is CASSNGQMNTEAFF. Full variable domain (remainder filled in from reference TRBV5-1 and TRBJ1-1): KAGVTQTPRYLIKTRGQQVTLSCSPISGHRSVSWYQQTPGQGLQFLFEYFSETQRNKGNFPGRFSGRQFSNSRSEMNVSTLELGDSALYLCASSNGQMNTEAFFGQGTRLTVV.

The V gene is TRBV27, the J gene TRBJ2-3; 8 positions agree with TRBD2. Germline lookup yields CDR1 MNHEY and CDR2 SMNVEV (reference sequence). V was pared by 2 bases and J by 6 bases, with 10 bases of the junction left unmatched. The CDR3 extends over 16 amino acids. CDR3 protein: CASSLRSGGGWDTQYF. In nucleotides, the CDR3 is TGTGCCAGCAGTTTAAGGAGCGGGGGCGGTTGGGATACGCAGTATTTT.

The sample holds a few counts of this clone. The chain links TRBV7-2 to TRBJ2-5; 8 nucleotides align to TRBD1. Germline CDR1 reads SGHTA; CDR2 reads FQGNSA. There are 17 residues in the CDR3. V shed 5 bases and J 2 bases; nucleotides not matched to a gene: 13. The CDR3 nucleotides read TGTGCCAGCAGCGCAGGGGACAGGTATTTCTTACAAGAGACCCAGTACTTC. Translating it yields CASSAGDRYFLQETQYF. The full variable domain, its missing parts supplied by reference TRBV7-2 and TRBJ2-5, is GAGVSQSPSNKVTEKGKDVELRCDPISGHTALYWYRQSLGQGLEFLIYFQGNSAPDKSGLPSDRFSAERTGGSVSTLTIQRTQQEDSAVYLCASSAGDRYFLQETQYFGPGTRLLVL.

The chain uses TRBV21-1 and TRBJ2-7; TRBD1 reflects the table's D call only, with no check against the DNA. TRBV21-1 is classified as a pseudogene. The CDR3 is 14 amino acids. CDR3 DNA: TGTGCCAGCAGCCGACGACAGGGGTCCTACGAGCAGTACTTC. Residues: CASSRRQGSYEQYF.

V gene TRBV5-1 combines with J gene TRBJ2-1, with 8 bases fitting TRBD1. Germline V lookup: CDR1 SGHRS, CDR2 YFSETQ. The length of the CDR3 is 14 residues. V lost 6 bases, J lost 3 bases, and 5 bases stayed unmatched. Here the CDR3 reads CASKTGEDYNEQFF. The CDR3 DNA reads as TGCGCCAGCAAGACAGGGGAGGACTACAATGAGCAGTTCTTC.

The J gene is TRBJ1-2, the V gene TRBV5-1; weak D call: TRBD1 (5 bases). Germline CDR1 and CDR2: SGHRS and YFSETQ. V lost 3 bases and J 8 bases, leaving 23 bases between the germline ends. The CDR3 spans 16 residues. The CDR3 here is CASSSGTPNIGEGYTF. Here the CDR3 DNA reads TGCGCCAGCAGCTCGGGGACTCCGAACATCGGGGAAGGCTACACCTTC.

The chain couples TRBV13 to TRBJ1-1; no clear D gene. V shed 1 base and J shed 1 base, with 7 bases lying between them. The CDR3 length is 14 residues. Germline CDR1 and CDR2: PRHDT and FYEKMQ (reference sequence). The CDR3 coding sequence is TGTGCCAGCAGCTTAGATGGCGGGAACACTGAAGCTTTCTTT. As protein: CASSLDGGNTEAFF.

The genes are TRBV15 and TRBJ2-3; D ambiguous. CDR1 is LNHNV, CDR2 YYDKDF, per germline (reference sequence). The CDR3 loop spans 16 amino acids. Trimming pared 0 bases from V and 2 bases from J, leaving 12 bases between. The CDR3 sequence is CATSRDAGLNTDTQYF. CDR3 in DNA: TGTGCCACCAGCAGAGATGCTGGGCTTAACACAGATACGCAGTATTTT.

The table lists this clone with a few counts. Written as DNA, the CDR3 is TGTGCCAGCAGCGTGGGGGGGGGCAAAGAGACCCAGTACTTC. It translates to CASSVGGGKETQYF. The chain joins TRBV9 to TRBJ2-5; TRBD2 is a possible D gene (7 bases). Germline assignment: CDR1 SGDLS and CDR2 YYNGEE. V was clipped by 2 bases and J by 3 bases, with 11 bases between them. This CDR3 has 14 residues.

This chain uses TRBV5-4 with TRBJ2-2; 12 bases are a match to TRBD2. In germline, CDR1 is SGHNT, CDR2 YYREEE (reference sequence). V gave up 3 bases and J gave up 1 base; unmatched junction bases: 1. CDR3 size: 16 residues. The CDR3 spells CASSSGLAGNTGELFF. In DNA, the CDR3 is TGTGCCAGCAGCTCGGGACTAGCGGGGAACACCGGGGAGCTGTTTTTT.

The sample holds a few counts of this clone. The V and J genes are TRBV6-1 and TRBJ2-1; the match to TRBD1 covers 7 bases. J was trimmed by 2 bases and V by 4 bases; bases with no gene match: 5. Germline assignment: CDR1 MNHNS and CDR2 SASEGT. The CDR3 totals 15 residues. CDR3 in amino acids: CASSVTGTAYNEQFF. In DNA, the CDR3 is TGTGCCAGCAGTGTTACCGGGACAGCCTACAATGAGCAGTTCTTC.

The gene calls are TRBV5-6 and TRBJ2-7; D is possibly TRBD1 (5 bases). Between the trimmed V and J ends, which lost 0 bases and 5 bases, there was a span of 18 bases. Per germline, CDR1 SGHDT and CDR2 YYEEEE. This CDR3 contains 16 residues. The chain's CDR3 is CASSLVRGKEIDEQYF. CDR3 DNA: TGTGCCAGCAGCTTGGTAAGGGGTAAAGAGATCGACGAGCAGTACTTC.

J is TRBJ2-4 and V is TRBV6-5; weak D call: TRBD1 (6 bases). The CDR3 is made up of 13 amino acids. Trimming took off 7 bases at V and 5 bases at J, with 12 bases between the two ends. Germline values: CDR1 MNHEY, CDR2 SVGAGI. CDR3 protein: CASKTGPQNIQYF. CDR3 coding DNA: TGTGCCAGCAAAACAGGGCCCCAAAACATTCAGTACTTC.

The genes are TRBV2 and TRBJ1-5; D is unclear. The V gene's germline CDR1 is SNHLY and CDR2 FYNNEI. Between the trimmed V and J ends, which lost 5 bases and 4 bases, there was a span of 15 bases. This CDR3 contains 15 residues. The CDR3 region has the DNA TGTGCCAGCAGTTCCTCCCCGGGTCGGAATCAGCCCCAGCATTTT. Translating it yields CASSSSPGRNQPQHF.